A selection of T cell receptor beta chains follows, all from one sample in a study of T-cell reconstitution after alpha-beta-depleted transplantation in children. TCRdb passed the PCR reads through MiXCR, listing each CDR3 protein once. Seen here are 350,000 to 450,000 distinct CDR3 sequences, about an eighth observed once, and the top ten hold 3.5% to 4.5%. This specimen consisted of PBMCs, obtained from the stem cell graft. Source of these receptors: a human donor who donated a stem cell graft to a child with Fanconi anemia. Both conserved end residues are part of each CDR3. Each record gives: J gene, clone size, V gene, D gene, CDR3 DNA, CDR3 protein. D genes are given only for firm matches. Clone sizes are given selectively: once, few, many, or a class where the clone is expanded.

j_gene: TRBJ1-5; abundance: few; v_gene: TRBV5-1; d_gene: NA; CDR3nt: TGCGCCAGCAAAGAGGATCCAAATAGCAATCAGCCCCAGCATTTT; CDR3aa: CASKEDPNSNQPQHF
j_gene: TRBJ2-3; abundance: NA; v_gene: TRBV5-1; d_gene: NA; CDR3nt: TGCGCCAGCAGCGTAGTGCCAGGCACAGATACGCAGTATTTT; CDR3aa: CASSVVPGTDTQYF
j_gene: TRBJ2-7; abundance: many; v_gene: TRBV20-1; d_gene: NA; CDR3nt: TGCAGTGCTAGTCGCGGGGGCACCTCCTACGAGCAGTACTTC; CDR3aa: CSASRGGTSYEQYF
j_gene: TRBJ2-1; abundance: many; v_gene: TRBV20-1; d_gene: NA; CDR3nt: TGCAGTGCTAGAGATCCTAACAGCCAAAGCTCCTACAATGAGCAGTTCTTC; CDR3aa: CSARDPNSQSSYNEQFF
j_gene: TRBJ1-2; abundance: many; v_gene: TRBV6-5; d_gene: TRBD1; CDR3nt: TGTGCCAGCAGTTACTCGCATATGGGACAGAGGAATAGCCATGGCTACACCTTC; CDR3aa: CASSYSHMGQRNSHGYTF
j_gene: TRBJ2-1; abundance: NA; v_gene: TRBV12-3/TRBV12-4; d_gene: TRBD1; CDR3nt: TGTGCCAGCAGTTTAAGGACAGGGAGCTCCTACAATGAGCAGTTCTTC; CDR3aa: CASSLRTGSSYNEQFF
j_gene: TRBJ2-5; abundance: many; v_gene: TRBV5-1; d_gene: TRBD1; CDR3nt: TGCGCCAGCAGCTTCGAGGGGGCGATTGTCGACTTC; CDR3aa: CASSFEGAIVDF
j_gene: TRBJ2-1; abundance: once; v_gene: TRBV2; d_gene: NA; CDR3nt: TGTGCCAGCAGGAGCAGGGACCTCTACAATGAGCAGTTCTTC; CDR3aa: CASRSRDLYNEQFF
j_gene: TRBJ1-1; abundance: NA; v_gene: TRBV3-1; d_gene: NA; CDR3nt: TGTGCCAGCAGCCAAGGGGACCGAGGGGCTTTCTTT; CDR3aa: CASSQGDRGAFF
j_gene: TRBJ2-2; abundance: few; v_gene: TRBV7-8; d_gene: TRBD2; CDR3nt: TGTGCCAGCAGCTTTACTCAGCGGGGGGCGAACACCGGGGAGCTGTTTTTT; CDR3aa: CASSFTQRGANTGELFF
j_gene: TRBJ2-2; abundance: NA; v_gene: TRBV20-1; d_gene: NA; CDR3nt: TGCAGTGCTAGAGATATCGGGGGCCTGGGCACCGGGGAGCTGTTTTTT; CDR3aa: CSARDIGGLGTGELFF
j_gene: TRBJ1-5; abundance: NA; v_gene: TRBV18; d_gene: NA; CDR3nt: TGTGCCAGCTCACCAAACGTCGATAGCAATCAGCCCCAGCATTTT; CDR3aa: CASSPNVDSNQPQHF
j_gene: TRBJ2-2; abundance: NA; v_gene: TRBV30; d_gene: NA; CDR3nt: TGTGCCTGGCGGGGGTCATACACCGGGGAGCTGTTTTTT; CDR3aa: CAWRGSYTGELFF
j_gene: TRBJ1-1; abundance: many; v_gene: TRBV5-1; d_gene: NA; CDR3nt: TGCGCCAGCAGCCGGGACGGTCGTGGAGCCGCTTTCTTT; CDR3aa: CASSRDGRGAAFF
j_gene: TRBJ2-1; abundance: NA; v_gene: TRBV14; d_gene: TRBD1; CDR3nt: TGTGCCAGCAGCCAGGGACAGGGGAGTGAGCAGTTCTTC; CDR3aa: CASSQGQGSEQFF
j_gene: TRBJ1-5; abundance: NA; v_gene: TRBV20-1; d_gene: NA; CDR3nt: TGCAGTGCTAGAGGTGGAGACAGACATAATCAGCCCCAGCATTTT; CDR3aa: CSARGGDRHNQPQHF
j_gene: TRBJ1-2; abundance: few; v_gene: TRBV7-2; d_gene: NA; CDR3nt: TGTGCCAGCAGCTTAGACAGGGTTGGCTACACCTTC; CDR3aa: CASSLDRVGYTF
j_gene: TRBJ1-1; abundance: many; v_gene: TRBV5-5; d_gene: NA; CDR3nt: TGTGCCAGCAGCTTGGTACAGACGCAGAACACTGAAGCTTTCTTT; CDR3aa: CASSLVQTQNTEAFF
j_gene: TRBJ1-1; abundance: many; v_gene: TRBV5-1; d_gene: TRBD1; CDR3nt: TGCGCCAGCAGCTTATCAGGGGGCGGCACTGAAGCTTTCTTT; CDR3aa: CASSLSGGGTEAFF
j_gene: TRBJ2-5; abundance: many; v_gene: TRBV12-3/TRBV12-4; d_gene: NA; CDR3nt: TGTGCCAGCAGTTACAGGGCTCCGAGAGAGACCCAGTACTTC; CDR3aa: CASSYRAPRETQYF
j_gene: TRBJ2-5; abundance: few; v_gene: TRBV2; d_gene: NA; CDR3nt: TGTGCCAGCAGCGAAAGGGATGGCGAGCCGGGAGAGACCCAGTACTTC; CDR3aa: CASSERDGEPGETQYF
j_gene: TRBJ1-2; abundance: NA; v_gene: TRBV28; d_gene: NA; CDR3nt: TGTGCCAGCAGGAGACGGGCTGCAGATTTCTATGGCTACACCTTC; CDR3aa: CASRRRAADFYGYTF
j_gene: TRBJ2-2; abundance: NA; v_gene: TRBV7-2; d_gene: TRBD1; CDR3nt: TGTGCCAGCAGCTTGTTAAAGGGGGCGTCCGGGGAGCTGTTTTTT; CDR3aa: CASSLLKGASGELFF
j_gene: TRBJ1-1; abundance: few; v_gene: TRBV4-2; d_gene: NA; CDR3nt: TGTGCCAGCAGCCAACTACAGAACACTTTGAACACTGAAGCTTTCTTT; CDR3aa: CASSQLQNTLNTEAFF
j_gene: TRBJ1-1; abundance: many; v_gene: TRBV9; d_gene: TRBD1; CDR3nt: TGTGCCAGCAGCGTGACAGGGGGGAACACTGAAGCTTTCTTT; CDR3aa: CASSVTGGNTEAFF
j_gene: TRBJ2-7; abundance: many; v_gene: TRBV20-1; d_gene: NA; CDR3nt: TGCAGTGCTAGAGTAGGGGTGGCCGACGAGCAGTACTTC; CDR3aa: CSARVGVADEQYF
j_gene: TRBJ2-2; abundance: few; v_gene: TRBV3-1; d_gene: TRBD1; CDR3nt: TGTGCCAGCAGCTTCCTGGACAGGACGAACACCGGGGAGCTGTTTTTT; CDR3aa: CASSFLDRTNTGELFF
j_gene: TRBJ1-1; abundance: NA; v_gene: TRBV15; d_gene: NA; CDR3nt: TGTGCCACCAGCAGAGATCCGGGGGCGGCCAATTTCTTT; CDR3aa: CATSRDPGAANFF
j_gene: TRBJ1-1; abundance: many; v_gene: TRBV7-2; d_gene: NA; CDR3nt: TGTGCCAGCAGCCTTCAGACTGGGGCTGAAGCTTTCTTT; CDR3aa: CASSLQTGAEAFF
j_gene: TRBJ1-5; abundance: NA; v_gene: TRBV12-3/TRBV12-4; d_gene: NA; CDR3nt: TGTGCCTCCAGGGAGACAGTCAATCAGCCCCAGCATTTT; CDR3aa: CASRETVNQPQHF
j_gene: TRBJ2-2; abundance: many; v_gene: TRBV6-2/TRBV6-3; d_gene: NA; CDR3nt: TGTGCCAGCAGCCCGAGCGCGAACACCGGGGAGCTGTTTTTT; CDR3aa: CASSPSANTGELFF
j_gene: TRBJ2-5; abundance: many; v_gene: TRBV7-7; d_gene: NA; CDR3nt: TGTGCTAGCAGCCACAACAGACCGGGGACCCAGTACTTC; CDR3aa: CASSHNRPGTQYF
j_gene: TRBJ2-5; abundance: medium-sized; v_gene: TRBV12-3/TRBV12-4; d_gene: TRBD1; CDR3nt: TGTGCCAGCAGTTTAGGGGGACAGGGCTTCGAGACCCAGTACTTC; CDR3aa: CASSLGGQGFETQYF
j_gene: TRBJ2-3; abundance: few; v_gene: TRBV4-2; d_gene: TRBD2; CDR3nt: TGTGCCAGCAGCCTTAGACTAGCAAATCCACAGAATACGCAGTATTTT; CDR3aa: CASSLRLANPQNTQYF
j_gene: TRBJ2-1; abundance: NA; v_gene: TRBV20-1; d_gene: NA; CDR3nt: TGCAGTGCTAGTCAGGTCCTGACAAGGGTGAATGAGCAGTTCTTC; CDR3aa: CSASQVLTRVNEQFF
j_gene: TRBJ1-1; abundance: NA; v_gene: TRBV20-1; d_gene: NA; CDR3nt: TGCAGTGCTAGTAGTATGAGGGCGGGGCTGCGAGCTTTCTTT; CDR3aa: CSASSMRAGLRAFF
j_gene: TRBJ2-3; abundance: NA; v_gene: TRBV6-2/TRBV6-3; d_gene: NA; CDR3nt: TGTGCCAGCAGGGCCCACCAAGCAGGGACAGATACGCAGTATTTT; CDR3aa: CASRAHQAGTDTQYF
j_gene: TRBJ1-6; abundance: many; v_gene: TRBV9; d_gene: TRBD1; CDR3nt: TGTGCCAGCAGCGTAGGGGACAGCCAAACACCCCTCCACTTT; CDR3aa: CASSVGDSQTPLHF
j_gene: TRBJ2-5; abundance: NA; v_gene: TRBV5-6; d_gene: TRBD2; CDR3nt: TGTGCCTGCAGCTTCATGGGCGCGGGGGTCGAGACCCAGTACTTC; CDR3aa: CACSFMGAGVETQYF
j_gene: TRBJ2-7; abundance: NA; v_gene: TRBV7-8; d_gene: TRBD1; CDR3nt: TGTGCCAGCAGCTTATTCGGGACAGGGGGCTACGAGCAGTACTTC; CDR3aa: CASSLFGTGGYEQYF
j_gene: TRBJ1-5; abundance: NA; v_gene: TRBV20-1; d_gene: NA; CDR3nt: TGCAGTGCTAGAGATTCGGAGGGTATAGATCAGCCCCAGCATTTT; CDR3aa: CSARDSEGIDQPQHF
j_gene: TRBJ2-1; abundance: NA; v_gene: TRBV7-2; d_gene: NA; CDR3nt: TGTGCCAGCAGACTGGGGCTAGATTGTTGCGAGCAGTTCTTC; CDR3aa: CASRLGLDCCEQFF
j_gene: TRBJ2-1; abundance: many; v_gene: TRBV20-1; d_gene: TRBD2; CDR3nt: TGCAGTGCTAGAATCGCCGGGACTAGCGGTCTTGACAATGAGCAGTTCTTC; CDR3aa: CSARIAGTSGLDNEQFF
j_gene: TRBJ2-1; abundance: NA; v_gene: TRBV2; d_gene: NA; CDR3nt: TGTGCCAGCACGGCTCTGGGAAATGAGCAGTTCTTC; CDR3aa: CASTALGNEQFF
j_gene: TRBJ1-1; abundance: many; v_gene: TRBV12-3/TRBV12-4; d_gene: NA; CDR3nt: TGTGCCAGCAGCTTAGGGGCCGGCGCTGAAGCTTTCTTT; CDR3aa: CASSLGAGAEAFF
j_gene: TRBJ2-5; abundance: few; v_gene: TRBV7-2; d_gene: TRBD2; CDR3nt: TGTGCCAGCAGCTTAGGAGATAGCGGGGGCCAAGAGACCCAGTACTTC; CDR3aa: CASSLGDSGGQETQYF
j_gene: TRBJ1-1; abundance: many; v_gene: TRBV5-1; d_gene: NA; CDR3nt: TGCGCCAGCAGCTTGGAAAGGGGGAACACTGAAGCTTTCTTT; CDR3aa: CASSLERGNTEAFF
j_gene: TRBJ1-1; abundance: many; v_gene: TRBV10-1; d_gene: NA; CDR3nt: TGCGCCAGCAGTGCCCGGACGGAGCACACTGAAGCTTTCTTT; CDR3aa: CASSARTEHTEAFF